This T cell receptor beta chain was obtained from a study of immune heterogeneity within non-small cell lung tumors (dated by TCRdb to the late 2010s). Turning to the overall study: By histology, the tumors were a handful of squamous cell carcinomas, about ten non-squamous carcinomas and 1 tumor not otherwise specified. Neoantigen binding to each patient's HLA alleles was predicted with netMHCpan-3.0 for mutant peptides of 8 to 11 amino acids. Whole-exome sequencing, RNA-seq and TCR beta repertoire sequencing were combined for multiple spatially distinct regions from each NSCLC tumor so that intratumoral immune heterogeneity could be examined. TCR repertoires were analyzed from 60 or so tumor loci of approximately 16 patients, while transcriptome data covered only roughly 45 loci from some eleven patients. The paper as a whole reports these results and caveats: Identical dominant CDR3B clonotypes recurred across loci within a patient, yet different tumor locations also harbored unique high-frequency clones. Local tumor mutational burden and local T-cell repertoire clonality had a statistically significant but moderate positive correlation (R approximately 0.34). For the most part, high-frequency TCR beta clonotypes differed from one individual patient to another.

Based on the germline V gene, the CDR1 and CDR2 sequences are MDHEN and SYDVKM. V is shortened by 10 bases, J by 7 bases, and the region joining them spans 22 bases. The CDR3 numbers 14 residues from cysteine through phenylalanine. Of all the DNA, just the CDR3 is kept, 42 bases in frame from base 1. This clonotype was counted many times. This clone's antigen is unknown. Base qualities were left out, and no much larger clone turns up one base away. A multiplex PCR system amplified the TCR beta CDR3 region, with a first 10-cycle round using 32 V-gene forward and 13 J-gene reverse primers. The first PCR round used a QIAGEN Multiplex PCR Kit, and the primer sequences were filed in Chinese patent CN105087789A. In a second PCR round, Illumina universal primers were added with the Phusion High-Fidelity PCR Kit. The TCR libraries underwent paired-end sequencing with a read length of 151 bp on the Illumina HiSeq X Ten platform. On the study's bioinformatics: Reads without multiplex PCR primers were removed using Cutadapt, read pairs were merged using PEAR, and CDR3 regions were called using MiXCR with default settings. Repertoire diversity was assessed by Shannon entropy, and clonality was calculated as one minus the Shannon entropy divided by the ln of the count of productive unique sequences. Clonotypes at a frequency of at least 0.5% were defined as dominant or high-frequency T-cell clones. The public reads were reprocessed in TCRdb via fastp at Q25 and MiXCR, keeping in-frame beta chains. All rows with the same CDR3 protein become a single entry with the most common DNA and genes. These V and J calls derive from TCRdb rather than the authors' analysis. The sample has roughly 10,000 distinct CDR3 sequences on record, about 25% of them singletons. The ten largest clonotypes hold around 27% of the sample.

Genomic DNA extracted from bulk tumor tissue served as TCR template, with about 620 ng gDNA amplified per sample. Multiple biopsies per primary tumor were taken during surgery, spaced as far apart as possible within the tumor mass. Patients in the study cohort, which was described as untreated, were newly diagnosed NSCLC cases going through curative surgery. The donors were roughly 15 patients with newly diagnosed non-small cell lung cancer who were having surgery with curative intent. A couple of independent pathologists reviewed the resected tumor masses. Only high-quality DNA and RNA samples were carried forward to sequencing.

This receptor chain uses TRBV28 and TRBJ1-2; TRBD1 is a possible D gene, resting on 6 matching bases. The sequenced sample consisted of lung tumor tissue. The receptor comes from a woman between 45 and 60 years old with non-small cell lung cancer. In nucleotide form, the sequence is TGTGCCACCACTATCGTCAGGGAGGGGGGTGGCTACACCTTC. It translates as CATTIVREGGGYTF.